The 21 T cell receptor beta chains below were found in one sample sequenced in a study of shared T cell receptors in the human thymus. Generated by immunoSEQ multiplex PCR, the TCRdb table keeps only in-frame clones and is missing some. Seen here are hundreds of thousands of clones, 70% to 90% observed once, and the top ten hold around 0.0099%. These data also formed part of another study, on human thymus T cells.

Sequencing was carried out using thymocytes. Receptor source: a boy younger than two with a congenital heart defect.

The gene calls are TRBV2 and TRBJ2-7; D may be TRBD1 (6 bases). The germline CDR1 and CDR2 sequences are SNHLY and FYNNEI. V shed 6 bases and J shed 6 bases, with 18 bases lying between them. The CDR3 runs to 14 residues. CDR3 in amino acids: CASSGHPQQGEQYF. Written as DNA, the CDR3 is TGTGCCAGCAGCGGCCATCCCCAACAGGGCGAGCAGTACTTC.

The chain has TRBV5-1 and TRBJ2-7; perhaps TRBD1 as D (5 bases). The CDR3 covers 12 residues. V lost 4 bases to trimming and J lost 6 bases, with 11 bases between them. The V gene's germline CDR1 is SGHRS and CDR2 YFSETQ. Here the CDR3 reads CASSPQGGEQYF. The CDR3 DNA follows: TGCGCCAGCAGCCCCCAGGGTGGCGAGCAGTACTTC.

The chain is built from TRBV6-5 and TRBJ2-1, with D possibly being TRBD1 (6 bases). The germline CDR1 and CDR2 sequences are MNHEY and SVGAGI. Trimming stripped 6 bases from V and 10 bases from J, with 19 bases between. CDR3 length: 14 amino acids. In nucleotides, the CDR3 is TGTGCCAGCAGCTACCGTCCGCGCCAGGGGGAGCAGTTCTTC. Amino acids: CASSYRPRQGEQFF.

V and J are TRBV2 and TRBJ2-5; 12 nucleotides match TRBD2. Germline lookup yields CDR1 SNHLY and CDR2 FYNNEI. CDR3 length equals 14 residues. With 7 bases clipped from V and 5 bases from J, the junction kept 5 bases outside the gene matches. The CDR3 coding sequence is TGTGCCAGCATGACGACTAGCGGGAGTGAGACCCAGTACTTC. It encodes CASMTTSGSETQYF. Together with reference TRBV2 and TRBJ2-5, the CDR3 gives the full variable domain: EPEVTQTPSHQVTQMGQEVILRCVPISNHLYFYWYRQILGQKVEFLVSFYNNEISEKSEIFDDQFSVERPDGSNFTLKIRSTKLEDSAMYFCASMTTSGSETQYFGPGTRLLVL.

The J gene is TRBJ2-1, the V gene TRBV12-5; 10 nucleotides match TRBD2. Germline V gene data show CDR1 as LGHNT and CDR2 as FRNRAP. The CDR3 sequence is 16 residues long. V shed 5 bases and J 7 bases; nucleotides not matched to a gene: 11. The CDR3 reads CASGTPLAGVGNEQFF. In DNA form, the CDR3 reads TGTGCTAGTGGTACGCCCCTAGCGGGAGTTGGGAATGAGCAGTTCTTC.

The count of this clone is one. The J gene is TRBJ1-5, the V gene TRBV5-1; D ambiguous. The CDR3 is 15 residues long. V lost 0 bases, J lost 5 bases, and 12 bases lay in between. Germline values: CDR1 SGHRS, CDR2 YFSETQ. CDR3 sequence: CASSLGPLEDQPQHF. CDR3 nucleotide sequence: TGCGCCAGCAGCTTGGGTCCCTTGGAGGATCAGCCCCAGCATTTT.

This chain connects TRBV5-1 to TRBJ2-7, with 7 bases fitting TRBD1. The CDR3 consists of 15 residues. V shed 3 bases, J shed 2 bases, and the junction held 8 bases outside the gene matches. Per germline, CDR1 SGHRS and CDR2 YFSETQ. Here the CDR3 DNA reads TGCGCCAGCAGCTCCCACAGGGGACCCCCCTACGAGCAGTACTTC. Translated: CASSSHRGPPYEQYF.

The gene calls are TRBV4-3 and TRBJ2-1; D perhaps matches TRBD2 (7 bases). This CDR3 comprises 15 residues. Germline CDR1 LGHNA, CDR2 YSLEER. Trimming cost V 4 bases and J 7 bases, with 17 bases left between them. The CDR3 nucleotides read TGCGCCAGCAGCCCAGGGGCGGGAGTAGAGAATGAGCAGTTCTTC. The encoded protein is CASSPGAGVENEQFF.

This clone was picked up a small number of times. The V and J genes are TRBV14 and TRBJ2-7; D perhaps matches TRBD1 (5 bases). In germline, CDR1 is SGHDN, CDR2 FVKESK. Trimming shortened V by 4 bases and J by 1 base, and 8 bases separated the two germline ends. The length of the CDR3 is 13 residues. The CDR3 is CASSRTRSYEQYF. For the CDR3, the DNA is TGTGCCAGCAGCCGGACACGTTCCTACGAGCAGTACTTC.

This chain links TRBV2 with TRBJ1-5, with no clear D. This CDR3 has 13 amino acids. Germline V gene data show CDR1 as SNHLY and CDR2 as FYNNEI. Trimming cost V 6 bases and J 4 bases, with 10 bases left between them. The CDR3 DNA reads TGTGCCAGCAGCGTTGGGCGAAATCAGCCCCAGCATTTT. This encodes CASSVGRNQPQHF.

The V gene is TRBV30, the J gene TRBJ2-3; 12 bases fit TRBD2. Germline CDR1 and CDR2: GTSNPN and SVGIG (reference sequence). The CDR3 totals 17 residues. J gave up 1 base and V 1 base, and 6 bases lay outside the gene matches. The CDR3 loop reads CAWSGPSGRAGTDTQYF. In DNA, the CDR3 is TGTGCCTGGAGTGGTCCTAGCGGGAGGGCCGGCACAGATACGCAGTATTTT.

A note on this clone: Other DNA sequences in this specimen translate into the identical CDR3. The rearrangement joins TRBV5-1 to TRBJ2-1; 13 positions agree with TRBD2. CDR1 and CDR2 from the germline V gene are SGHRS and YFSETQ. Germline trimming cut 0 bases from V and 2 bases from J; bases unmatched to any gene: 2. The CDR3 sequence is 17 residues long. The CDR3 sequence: CASSLGLAGGPYNEQFF. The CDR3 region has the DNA TGCGCCAGCAGCTTGGGACTAGCGGGAGGCCCCTACAATGAGCAGTTCTTC.

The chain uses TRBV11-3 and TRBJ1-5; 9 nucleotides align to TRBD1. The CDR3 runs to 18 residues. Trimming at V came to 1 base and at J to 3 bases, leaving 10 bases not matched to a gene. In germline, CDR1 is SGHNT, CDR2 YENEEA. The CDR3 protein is CASSLGTGVGGYNQPQHF. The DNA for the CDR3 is TGTGCCAGCAGCTTAGGGACAGGGGTGGGGGGTTACAATCAGCCCCAGCATTTT. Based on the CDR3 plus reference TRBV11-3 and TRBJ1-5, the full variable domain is EAGVVQSPRYKIIEKKQPVAFWCNPISGHNTLYWYLQNLGQGPELLIRYENEEAVDDSQLPKDRFSAERLKGVDSTLKIQPAELGDSAVYLCASSLGTGVGGYNQPQHFGDGTRLSIL.

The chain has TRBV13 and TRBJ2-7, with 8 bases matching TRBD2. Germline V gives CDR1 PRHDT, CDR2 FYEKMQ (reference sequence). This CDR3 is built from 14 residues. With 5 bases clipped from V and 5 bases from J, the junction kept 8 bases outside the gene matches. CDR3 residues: CASSGGTRGHEQYF. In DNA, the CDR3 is TGTGCCAGCAGCGGCGGGACTAGGGGCCACGAGCAGTACTTC.

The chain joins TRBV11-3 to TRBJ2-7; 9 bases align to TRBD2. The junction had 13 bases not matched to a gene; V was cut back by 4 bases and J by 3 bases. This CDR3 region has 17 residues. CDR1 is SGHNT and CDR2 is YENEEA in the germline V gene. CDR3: CASSSPGREGRHYEQYF. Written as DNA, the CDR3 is TGTGCCAGCAGCTCCCCTGGGCGGGAGGGCCGTCACTACGAGCAGTACTTC.

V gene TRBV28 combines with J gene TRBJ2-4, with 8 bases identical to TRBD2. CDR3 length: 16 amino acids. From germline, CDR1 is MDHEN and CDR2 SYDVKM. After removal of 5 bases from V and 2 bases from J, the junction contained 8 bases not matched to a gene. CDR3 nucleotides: TGTGCCAGCAGTAAACCGGGGGGGAGGCCCAAAAACATTCAGTACTTC. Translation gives CASSKPGGRPKNIQYF.

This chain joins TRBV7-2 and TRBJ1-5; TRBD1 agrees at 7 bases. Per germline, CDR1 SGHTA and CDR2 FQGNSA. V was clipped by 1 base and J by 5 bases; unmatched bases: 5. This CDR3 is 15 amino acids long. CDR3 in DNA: TGTGCCAGCAGCTTAGGGGGGACAGCCGATCAGCCCCAGCATTTT. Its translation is CASSLGGTADQPQHF.

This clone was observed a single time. This CDR3 is CSVQSGSRGDTQYF. The CDR3 nucleotides read TGCAGCGTTCAGAGCGGGTCCCGAGGGGATACGCAGTATTTT. J is TRBJ2-3 and V is TRBV29-1, with D maybe TRBD2 (6 bases). The ends were cut back, 5 bases at V and 6 bases at J, with 18 bases in the middle. The CDR3 contains 14 residues. Germline CDR1 and CDR2: SQVTM and ANQGSEA.

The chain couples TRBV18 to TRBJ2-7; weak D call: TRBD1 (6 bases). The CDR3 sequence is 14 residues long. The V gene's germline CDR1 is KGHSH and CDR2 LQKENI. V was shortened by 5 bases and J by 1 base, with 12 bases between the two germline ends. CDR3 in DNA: TGTGCCAGCTCAGCCGGGACACGTTCCTACGAGCAGTACTTC. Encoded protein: CASSAGTRSYEQYF.

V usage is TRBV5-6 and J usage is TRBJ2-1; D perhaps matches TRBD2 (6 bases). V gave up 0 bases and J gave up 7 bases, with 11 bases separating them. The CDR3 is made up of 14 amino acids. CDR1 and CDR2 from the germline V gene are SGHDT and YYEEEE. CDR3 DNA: TGTGCCAGCAGCTTGGTGCTAGCGACAAATGAGCAGTTCTTC. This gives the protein CASSLVLATNEQFF.

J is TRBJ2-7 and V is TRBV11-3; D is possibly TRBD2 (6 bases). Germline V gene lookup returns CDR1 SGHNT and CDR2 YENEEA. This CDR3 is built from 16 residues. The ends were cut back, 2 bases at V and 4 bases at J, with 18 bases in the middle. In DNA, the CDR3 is TGTGCCAGCAGCTTATATGCCGGAGGGAGGAGGTACGAGCAGTACTTC. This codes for CASSLYAGGRRYEQYF.